Following are 16 T cell receptor beta chains from one sample sequenced in a study of early T cells in non-severe SARS-CoV-2 infection. TCRdb ran MiXCR on the 5' RACE reads and lists one entry per CDR3 protein. The sample gives tens of thousands of distinct CDR3 sequences, under 10% of which show up once; about 3.2% is in the top ten. Sequencing used whole blood. These receptor sequences come from an adult who was a healthcare worker with PCR-confirmed SARS-CoV-2 infection or an uninfected control (not recorded which).

This clonotype was seen a handful of times. The CDR3, as DNA: TGTGCCTGGAGGGGCAGGGCGAGGGCTGAAGCTTTCTTT. Translation: CAWRGRARAEAFF. V gene TRBV30 combines with J gene TRBJ1-1; TRBD1 might be the D (5 bases). CDR3 length: 13 amino acids. CDR1 is GTSNPN and CDR2 is SVGIG in the germline V gene (reference sequence). Trimming removed 3 bases at V and 6 bases at J, with 14 bases between.

This clonotype was seen more than once but under ten times. The gene calls are TRBV4-1 and TRBJ1-6; D uncertain. V was trimmed by 0 bases and J by 8 bases, leaving 23 bases between them. The V gene's germline CDR1 is MGHRA and CDR2 YSYEKL. This CDR3 has 19 amino acids. CDR3 in amino acids: CASSQDLFGLVRFDSPLHF. DNA for the CDR3: TGCGCCAGCAGCCAAGATTTGTTCGGGCTCGTTAGGTTTGATTCACCCCTCCACTTT.

This clonotype was counted many times. V gene TRBV3-1 combines with J gene TRBJ2-1; D uncertain. The CDR3 is 13 amino acids. Looked up from germline, CDR1 is LGHDT and CDR2 is YNNKEL (reference sequence). Trimming took 3 bases from V and 8 from J, leaving 11 bases between them. As DNA, the CDR3 is TGTGCCAGCAGCCATGGCCCAAATGATGAGCAGTTCTTC. This codes for CASSHGPNDEQFF.

The chain uses TRBV27 and TRBJ2-2, with D uncertain. CDR3 length: 12 amino acids. V lost 5 bases and J 6 bases, leaving 7 bases between the germline ends. Germline CDR1 reads MNHEY; CDR2 reads SMNVEV (reference sequence). The CDR3 coding sequence is TGTGCCAGCAGTCGGTTTCCCGGGGAGCTGTTTTTT. Amino acid sequence: CASSRFPGELFF.

This rearrangement joins TRBV19 to TRBJ1-5; TRBD1 agrees at 8 bases. Unmatched junction bases numbered 4, after V lost 9 bases and J lost 6 bases. CDR3 size: 12 residues. CDR1 is LNHDA, CDR2 SQIVND, per germline (reference sequence). The CDR3 here is CASAGGGQPQHF. DNA for the CDR3: TGTGCCAGCGCAGGGGGCGGTCAGCCCCAGCATTTT.

This clonotype turned up a few times. The V gene is TRBV28, the J gene TRBJ2-5; D tentatively fits TRBD1 or TRBD2 (6 bases each). Germline V lookup: CDR1 MDHEN, CDR2 SYDVKM. V dropped 3 bases and J dropped 2 bases, with 13 bases sitting between them. CDR3 length equals 15 residues. CDR3 in DNA: TGTGCCAGCAGTTTTAAGGGGGGCTGGCAAGAGACCCAGTACTTC. Translation gives CASSFKGGWQETQYF.

This clonotype has ten or more counts. The chain combines TRBV19 with TRBJ2-7; 7 bases line up with TRBD2. Per germline, CDR1 LNHDA and CDR2 SQIVND (reference sequence). This CDR3 has 15 amino acids. V shed 5 bases, J shed 4 bases, and the junction held 11 bases outside the gene matches. CDR3 in amino acids: CASSSSGTTVYEQYF. For the CDR3, the DNA is TGTGCCAGTAGTTCCTCCGGGACTACGGTATACGAGCAGTACTTC. The variable domain in full, completed from reference TRBV19 and TRBJ2-7, reads DGGITQSPKYLFRKEGQNVTLSCEQNLNHDAMYWYRQDPGQGLRLIYYSQIVNDFQKGDIAEGYSVSREKKESFPLTVTSAQKNPTAFYLCASSSSGTTVYEQYFGPGTRLTVT.

In the case of this clonotype: A much larger clone lies a single base off, so this may be a read error. In this CDR3 the conserved last residue, phenylalanine or tryptophan, is missing, so a read error is likely. The chain carries TRBV3-1 and TRBJ1-1; the D is unclear. Trimming shortened V by 1 base and J by 0 bases, and 3 bases separated the two germline ends. From germline, CDR1 is LGHDT and CDR2 YNNKEL (reference sequence). The CDR3 is 13 residues long. The CDR3 DNA follows: TGTGCCAGCAGCCAAGGACTGAACACTGAAGCTTTCTCT. This translates into CASSQGLNTEAFS.

V is TRBV12-3 or TRBV12-4 and J is TRBJ1-6, with D unresolved. V lost 0 bases and J 3 bases, leaving 6 bases between the germline ends. The CDR3 has 15 residues. The CDR3 sequence: CASSLARRYNSPLHF. The CDR3 nucleotides are TGTGCCAGCAGTTTAGCGCGGCGCTATAATTCACCCCTCCACTTT.

This chain connects TRBV30 to TRBJ1-6, with TRBD1 matching over 8 bases. This CDR3 comprises 15 residues. Trimming removed 2 bases from V and 7 bases from J; junction bases left unmatched: 7. CDR1 and CDR2 (germline): GTSNPN, SVGIG (reference sequence). The CDR3 nucleotides are TGTGCCTGGAGTTCAGGGGGCTTTGCGAATTCACCCCTCCACTTT. This sequence encodes CAWSSGGFANSPLHF.

This rearrangement joins TRBV20-1 to TRBJ1-1; D is perhaps TRBD1 (5 bases). CDR1 and CDR2 from the germline V gene are DFQATT and SNEGSKA (reference sequence). CDR3 size: 13 residues. V was cut by 6 bases and J by 2 bases, with 13 bases left in between. This CDR3 reads CSATRDANTEAFF. CDR3 bases: TGCAGTGCAACCAGGGACGCCAACACTGAAGCTTTCTTT.

This clonotype was recorded at least ten times. The rearrangement joins TRBV21-1 to TRBJ2-3; TRBD2, the table's D call, lacks a check against the DNA. TRBV21-1 is shown as a pseudogene. The CDR3 covers 17 residues. The CDR3 reads CASSSPPRGEGADTQYF. The CDR3 DNA reads as TGTGCCAGCAGCTCCCCCCCTAGGGGGGAGGGTGCAGATACGCAGTATTTT.

This clonotype was seen ten or more times. This chain links TRBV2 with TRBJ2-1; 11 bases align to TRBD2. V trimming: 8 bases; J trimming: 5 bases; junction bases outside the gene matches: 5. This CDR3 is 14 amino acids long. Germline-derived CDR1 and CDR2 are SNHLY and FYNNEI. CDR3: CASQLAGVDNEQFF. The DNA for the CDR3 is TGTGCCAGCCAACTAGCGGGAGTAGACAATGAGCAGTTCTTC. Supplemented by reference TRBV2 and TRBJ2-1, the full variable domain reads EPEVTQTPSHQVTQMGQEVILRCVPISNHLYFYWYRQILGQKVEFLVSFYNNEISEKSEIFDDQFSVERPDGSNFTLKIRSTKLEDSAMYFCASQLAGVDNEQFFGPGTRLTVL.

This clonotype was seen only a few times. J is TRBJ2-1 and V is TRBV20-1; 12 positions agree with TRBD2. Trimming removed 1 base from V and 7 bases from J; junction bases left unmatched: 8. The CDR3 is 16 residues long. The germline CDR1 and CDR2 sequences are DFQATT and SNEGSKA (reference sequence). CDR3 loop: CSARGLAGEGLNEQFF. CDR3 DNA: TGCAGTGCTAGAGGACTAGCGGGAGAGGGCCTAAATGAGCAGTTCTTC.

The CDR3 loop reads CASNIGGATNEKLFF. The DNA of the CDR3 is TGTGCCAGCAACATTGGGGGGGCAACTAATGAAAAACTGTTTTTT. The chain recombines TRBV28 with TRBJ1-4; possibly TRBD1 for D (5 bases). This CDR3 is 15 amino acids long. Germline V CDR1 and CDR2: MDHEN, SYDVKM. The ends were cut back, 7 bases at V and 0 bases at J, with 12 bases in the middle.

This clonotype appeared a few times. This sequence joins TRBV5-5 and TRBJ2-7; TRBD1 agrees at 11 bases. CDR1 and CDR2 (germline): SGHKS, YYEKEE (reference sequence). Losses at the gene ends were 4 bases for V and 6 bases for J; bases not matched to a gene: 6. The CDR3 has 14 amino acids. For the CDR3, the DNA is TGTGCCAGCAGCGTCGGACAGGGGGCCGGCGAGCAGTACTTC. It specifies CASSVGQGAGEQYF.